The 3 T cell receptor beta chains below come from one sample, sequenced in a study of Ad26.COV2.S vaccination and SARS-CoV-2 variants. TCRdb's table, derived via immunoSEQ multiplex PCR, lists solely in-frame clones and lacks some. The sample has about 350,000 clones, 88% seen once. Noted treatment: roughly 18 received Ad26.COV2.S at low or high dose, single or two shots; roughly five received placebo; per-sample allocation not given. Sample collection was performed on day 63 after the first vaccine or placebo injection. The source was peripheral blood, collected in a trial of Ad26.COV2.S vaccine versus placebo. The receptors shown here come from a person aged 18-65 years who received the Ad26.COV2.S COVID-19 vaccine or a placebo.

J is TRBJ2-7 and V is TRBV7-9, with 7 bases identical to TRBD1. The germline gives CDR1 SEHNR, CDR2 FQNEAQ (reference sequence). CDR3 size: 14 residues. Trimming at V came to 2 bases and at J to 2 bases, leaving 3 bases not matched to a gene. The CDR3 region has the DNA TGTGCCAGCAGCTTAACAGGGGTCACCTACGAGCAGTACTTC. Its protein product is CASSLTGVTYEQYF.

The chain has TRBV7-2 and TRBJ2-2; 8 nucleotides agree with TRBD2. V was clipped by 0 bases and J by 4 bases; unmatched bases: 1. CDR1 SGHTA and CDR2 FQGNSA come from the germline V gene. This CDR3 has 15 amino acids. CDR3 residues: CASSLAAGGTGELFF. The CDR3 DNA follows: TGTGCCAGCAGCTTAGCGGCGGGGGGCACCGGGGAGCTGTTTTTT.

This sequence joins TRBV5-1 and TRBJ1-1; D not certain. The CDR3 sequence is 13 residues long. Germline V gene lookup returns CDR1 SGHRS and CDR2 YFSETQ. Trimming took 4 bases from V and 4 from J, leaving 11 bases between them. The DNA of the CDR3 is TGCGCCAGCAGCCCCAGAGTCGGCACTGAAGCTTTCTTT. Translation: CASSPRVGTEAFF.